The 24 T cell receptor beta chains below were found in one sample sequenced in a study of CD8 T cells in ankylosing spondylitis (dated by TCRdb to 2017 to 2019). Broad study findings and their caveats: A TCR beta motif made up of several highly homologous amino acid variants appeared to be characteristic of blood from ankylosing spondylitis patients.

These TCRs are of unknown antigen specificity. Library creation used 5' RACE. Sequenced on an Illumina HiSeq 2500. Using fastp trimming at Q25 and MiXCR clonotype assembly, TCRdb reanalyzed the public sequencing data and kept in-frame beta chains. Rows are unified per CDR3 protein, each entry keeping the most common DNA and genes. This sample lists 800,000 to 900,000 distinct CDR3 sequences; 12% were detected once. More than 0.5% of the sample belongs to the ten largest clones. The sample consisted of blood, either unsorted or a sorted T cell fraction (not recorded which). All receptors derive from a male donor with ankylosing spondylitis.

There are a few counts of this clonotype. The gene calls are TRBV6-2 or TRBV6-3 and TRBJ2-7; D may correspond to TRBD1 or TRBD2 (6 bases each). V gave up 0 bases and J gave up 5 bases, with 11 bases separating them. The CDR3 spans 14 residues. Germline assignment: CDR1 MNHEY and CDR2 SVGEGT. The CDR3 DNA sequence: TGTGCCAGCAGTTACTCCGGGGGCCCTAACGAGCAGTACTTC. Its protein is CASSYSGGPNEQYF.

The chain links TRBV6-2 or TRBV6-3 to TRBJ1-1; no firm D call. V shed 3 bases and J shed 0 bases, with 20 bases lying between them. Per germline, CDR1 MNHEY and CDR2 SVGEGT. The CDR3 sequence is 18 residues long. The CDR3: CASSYRYGKLPMNTEAFF. As DNA, the CDR3 is TGTGCCAGCAGTTATAGGTACGGGAAGCTCCCCATGAACACTGAAGCTTTCTTT.

The gene calls are TRBV7-2 and TRBJ2-1; possibly TRBD1 for D (5 bases). In germline, CDR1 is SGHTA, CDR2 FQGNSA. The V gene lost 1 base and the J gene lost 5 bases, with 12 bases spanning the gap. The CDR3 is 15 amino acids. The CDR3 reads CASSLVQGGDNEQFF. Written as DNA, the CDR3 is TGTGCCAGCAGCTTAGTCCAGGGTGGGGACAATGAGCAGTTCTTC.

About this clonotype itself: This may arise from a read error, as a much more abundant clone is one base away. The chain joins TRBV5-5 to TRBJ1-2; D is ambiguous. Germline CDR1 and CDR2: SGHKS and YYEKEE (reference sequence). The CDR3 covers 12 residues. V was pared by 4 bases and J by 1 base, with 5 bases between. This CDR3 is CASSPYNYGYTF. The CDR3 bases are TGTGCCAGCAGCCCCTATAACTATGGCTACACCTTC.

The V and J genes are TRBV4-2 and TRBJ2-3; 11 bases are shared with TRBD1. CDR3 length equals 18 residues. CDR1 is LGHNA and CDR2 is YNFKEQ in the germline V gene. V dropped 1 base and J dropped 2; count of bases not matched to a gene: 8. CDR3 region: CASSQVPGQGDFTDTQYF. CDR3 DNA: TGTGCCAGCAGCCAAGTTCCGGGACAGGGGGATTTCACAGATACGCAGTATTTT.

This rearrangement joins TRBV27 to TRBJ2-7; D unclear. The ends were cut back, 5 bases at V and 1 base at J, with 9 bases in the middle. Germline CDR1 and CDR2: MNHEY and SMNVEV (reference sequence). This CDR3 has 13 residues. The chain's CDR3 is CASSPYTSYEQYF. CDR3 DNA sequence: TGTGCCAGCAGTCCTTATACTTCCTACGAGCAGTACTTC.

This clonotype occurred many times. The chain's CDR3 is CASSFGLAEDTQYF. DNA of the CDR3: TGCGCCAGCAGCTTTGGACTAGCAGAAGATACGCAGTATTTT. The rearrangement uses TRBV5-1 and TRBJ2-3; 8 nucleotides match TRBD2. Germline V gene data show CDR1 as SGHRS and CDR2 as YFSETQ. Losses at the gene ends were 2 bases for V and 5 bases for J; bases not matched to a gene: 4. This CDR3 comprises 14 residues.

This clonotype was recorded a few times. V gene TRBV12-3 or TRBV12-4 combines with J gene TRBJ2-2; perhaps TRBD1 as D (6 bases). V lost 6 bases and J lost 8, with 16 bases in between. This CDR3 comprises 14 residues. As DNA, the CDR3 is TGTGCCAGCAGCCCAGACAGGCGCAGGGGGGAGCTGTTTTTT. Its protein is CASSPDRRRGELFF.

This clonotype was observed at least ten times. V and J are TRBV29-1 and TRBJ2-7, with no clear D. The germline V gene has CDR1 SQVTM and CDR2 ANQGSEA. This CDR3 is 11 amino acids long. Trimming removed 0 bases from V and 6 bases from J, with 6 bases in between. This CDR3 is CSVEEGSEQYF. In DNA, the CDR3 is TGCAGCGTTGAAGAGGGATCCGAGCAGTACTTC.

This clonotype was counted between two and nine times. The chain combines TRBV19 with TRBJ2-1; TRBD2 matches 8 bases. Trimming cost V 6 bases and J 12 bases; bases outside gene matches: 7. CDR3 length: 12 residues. Germline CDR1 reads LNHDA; CDR2 reads SQIVND (reference sequence). The CDR3 nucleotides read TGTGCCAGTAGGTCGGGAGGGGGTCGGCAGTTCTTC. Encoded protein: CASRSGGGRQFF.

The chain combines TRBV5-1 with TRBJ2-5; D tentatively fits TRBD1 or TRBD2 (5 bases each). The germline V and J ends were trimmed by 4 bases and 2 bases, with 9 bases remaining between them. This CDR3 region has 13 residues. Per germline, CDR1 SGHRS and CDR2 YFSETQ. CDR3 sequence reads: CASSRGRQETQYF. Here the CDR3 DNA reads TGCGCCAGCAGCCGGGGACGGCAAGAGACCCAGTACTTC.

The rearrangement links TRBV5-1 to TRBJ2-3; TRBD1 might be the D (6 bases). Deletions cut 4 bases from V and 4 bases from J, with 13 bases between. CDR1 and CDR2 from the germline V gene are SGHRS and YFSETQ. The CDR3 has 14 amino acids. The CDR3 DNA reads as TGCGCCAGCAGCCTGGGGGCAGTGCCAGATACGCAGTATTTT. Amino acids: CASSLGAVPDTQYF.

This clonotype was counted between two and nine times. The CDR3 sequence is CASRDDGKNIQYF. The CDR3 DNA is TGTGCCAGCAGAGACGACGGCAAAAACATTCAGTACTTC. V and J are TRBV28 and TRBJ2-4; no clear D gene. The length of the CDR3 is 13 residues. V lost 6 bases, J lost 3 bases, and 9 bases lay in between. From germline, CDR1 is MDHEN and CDR2 SYDVKM.

This clonotype has a handful of counts. The chain carries TRBV27 and TRBJ2-1, with a possible D match to TRBD2 (5 bases). The germline V gene has CDR1 MNHEY and CDR2 SMNVEV (reference sequence). The V end lost 3 bases, the J end lost 4 bases, and 7 bases lay between the germline ends. The CDR3 sequence is 13 residues long. The CDR3 DNA follows: TGTGCCAGCAGTTTTATAGCGTACAATGAGCAGTTCTTC. Its translation: CASSFIAYNEQFF.

The chain links TRBV18 to TRBJ1-2; D remains unclear. This CDR3 spans 14 amino acids. The V gene's germline CDR1 is KGHSH and CDR2 LQKENI. The V end was cut by 0 bases, the J end by 4 bases, with 9 bases between. CDR3 coding DNA: TGTGCCAGCTCACCACCCACAGACTCCTATGGCTACACCTTC. Protein sequence: CASSPPTDSYGYTF.

This clonotype was detected only a few times. The genes are TRBV20-1 and TRBJ1-5, with no clear D. CDR1 DFQATT and CDR2 SNEGSKA come from the germline V gene (reference sequence). V dropped 3 bases and J dropped 4 bases, with 16 bases sitting between them. This CDR3 contains 15 residues. The CDR3 nucleotides are TGCAGTGCTAGTTCTTGGGGTGAGGGTAATCAGCCCCAGCATTTT. It encodes CSASSWGEGNQPQHF.

This clonotype occurred a few times. The rearrangement joins TRBV10-3 to TRBJ2-3, with 9 bases aligning to TRBD2. V shed 1 base and J 0 bases; nucleotides not matched to a gene: 11. The CDR3 is 19 amino acids. The germline V gene encodes CDR1 ENHRY and CDR2 SYGVKD. The CDR3 region has the DNA TGTGCCATCAGTGAGTTCGCGGGGGGGTTTCCGATGAGCACAGATACGCAGTATTTT. It yields the protein CAISEFAGGFPMSTDTQYF.

This clonotype was picked up many times. V and J are TRBV4-2 and TRBJ2-5; TRBD2 aligns across 7 bases. V lost 4 bases, J lost 1 base, and 15 bases stayed unmatched. Per the germline V gene, CDR1 is LGHNA and CDR2 is YNFKEQ. The CDR3 runs 18 residues. In nucleotides, the CDR3 is TGTGCCAGCAGCCTCACTCCTGAGGCTAGCGGAGTCCAAGAGACCCAGTACTTC. Translating it yields CASSLTPEASGVQETQYF.

In its sample, this clonotype was seen many times. The gene calls are TRBV5-1 and TRBJ1-1; TRBD1 might be the D (5 bases). The CDR3 loop spans 14 amino acids. V dropped 0 bases and J dropped 5 bases, with 11 bases sitting between them. Germline-derived CDR1 and CDR2 are SGHRS and YFSETQ. DNA of the CDR3: TGCGCCAGCAGCTTGGCTGGGGACGAAACTGAAGCTTTCTTT. This sequence encodes CASSLAGDETEAFF.

V and J are TRBV5-4 and TRBJ2-6; maybe TRBD2 (5 bases). The CDR3 extends over 18 amino acids. V was clipped by 2 bases and J by 0 bases, with 15 bases between them. CDR1 SGHNT and CDR2 YYREEE come from the germline V gene (reference sequence). In DNA, the CDR3 is TGTGCCAGCAGCTTACCGATGGGTACTAGCTCTGGGGCCAACGTCCTGACTTTC. Translation gives CASSLPMGTSSGANVLTF. The full variable domain, completed using reference TRBV5-4 and TRBJ2-6, is ETGVTQSPTHLIKTRGQQVTLRCSSQSGHNTVSWYQQALGQGPQFIFQYYREEENGRGNFPPRFSGLQFPNYSSELNVNALELDDSALYLCASSLPMGTSSGANVLTFGAGSRLTVL.

This clonotype was counted only a few times. The chain carries TRBV7-8 and TRBJ1-5, with 7 nucleotides matching TRBD1. The CDR3 has 14 residues. CDR1 and CDR2 (germline): SGHVS, FQNEAQ. The trim removed 4 bases at V and 6 bases at J, leaving 6 bases unmatched. The CDR3 loop is CASSSRQGGQPQHF. The CDR3 DNA reads TGTGCCAGCAGCTCCCGACAGGGCGGTCAGCCCCAGCATTTT.

On this clonotype: This could be a read error, since a much larger clone is one nucleotide away. The CDR3 sequence: CSAGRVGTASSYEQYF. The CDR3 bases are TGCAGTGCTGGGAGGGTAGGGACAGCGAGCTCCTACGAGCAGTACTTC. This chain uses TRBV20-1 with TRBJ2-7; D is possibly TRBD1 or TRBD2 (7 bases each). This CDR3 spans 16 amino acids. Germline CDR1 and CDR2: DFQATT and SNEGSKA (reference sequence). V lost 5 bases and J lost 0, with 20 bases in between.

The gene calls are TRBV7-2 and TRBJ2-2; 8 nucleotides align to TRBD1. From germline, CDR1 is SGHTA and CDR2 FQGNSA. The CDR3 sequence is 15 residues long. Losses at the gene ends were 1 base for V and 6 bases for J; bases not matched to a gene: 4. The CDR3 protein is CASSLGTGIPGELFF. CDR3 DNA sequence: TGTGCCAGCAGCTTAGGGACAGGGATCCCCGGGGAGCTGTTTTTT.

This clonotype has more than one count but fewer than ten. The V gene is TRBV7-2, the J gene TRBJ2-7; 8 bases are shared with TRBD2. The CDR3 contains 15 residues. The V gene end was trimmed by 5 bases and the J gene end by 3 bases; junction bases not matched to a gene: 9. CDR1 and CDR2 from the germline V gene are SGHTA and FQGNSA. CDR3: CASSLIGGRIYEQYF. The CDR3 coding sequence is TGTGCCAGCAGCCTAATTGGCGGGAGGATCTACGAGCAGTACTTC.